Sequencing of this TCR beta chain was carried out in a study of T cell responses to AZD1222 COVID-19 vaccine. Broader study findings: Unmutated regions of variants are reportedly targeted by nearly half of spike-specific TCRs. Spike was spanned by vaccine-associated CD4 TCRs, with dominance at 160-218 and 743-854. Repertoires were sampled only after the peak T cell response.

The repertoire was sequenced with immunoSEQ multiplex PCR; TCRdb's copy has only in-frame clones and lacks some. The sample lists about 110,000 clones, about nine tenths occurring once. With regard to this clone: Antigen unknown.

V gave up 6 bases and J gave up 6 bases, with 9 bases separating them. This CDR3 has 11 residues. Germline V gene sequence: CDR1 LGHDT, CDR2 YNNKEL (reference sequence). This TCR was recovered from an adult in good health. The chain carries TRBV3-1 (or the pseudogene TRBV3-2) and TRBJ2-7; D call uncertain. This sample comprised peripheral blood, obtained on day 0 of AZD1222 vaccination. The CDR3 region has the DNA TGTGCCAGCAGGTGGGGTACCGAGCAGTACTTC. Residues: CASRWGTEQYF.